The sequence of this T cell receptor beta chain was determined in a study of blood T cell repertoires in COVID-19. Across the study: Acute and convalescent COVID-19 specimens originated in the United States, Italy and Spain. Sample material is recorded as cDNA or gDNA derived from T cells, B-cell-depleted T cells, or PBMCs.

The Seattle patients joined while their infection was active and were tracked longitudinally afterward. Some clones are missing from TCRdb's copy, which holds only in-frame ones; the method was immunoSEQ multiplex PCR. Of 250,000 to 350,000 clones in the sample, 85% to 90% were seen once. The CDR3 runs to 16 residues. Per germline, CDR1 MGHDK and CDR2 SYGVNS. The ends lost 0 bases at V and 5 bases at J; junction bases unmatched: 9. This receptor was obtained from a woman between 50 and 59 years old with COVID-19, enrolled during active disease. The V gene is TRBV25-1, the J gene TRBJ1-1; 7 bases are a match to TRBD1. Material for sequencing was peripheral blood. The CDR3 DNA reads as TGTGCCAGCAGTGAATATGGGTACAGGGGAGTAACTGAAGCTTTCTTT. This gives the protein CASSEYGYRGVTEAFF.